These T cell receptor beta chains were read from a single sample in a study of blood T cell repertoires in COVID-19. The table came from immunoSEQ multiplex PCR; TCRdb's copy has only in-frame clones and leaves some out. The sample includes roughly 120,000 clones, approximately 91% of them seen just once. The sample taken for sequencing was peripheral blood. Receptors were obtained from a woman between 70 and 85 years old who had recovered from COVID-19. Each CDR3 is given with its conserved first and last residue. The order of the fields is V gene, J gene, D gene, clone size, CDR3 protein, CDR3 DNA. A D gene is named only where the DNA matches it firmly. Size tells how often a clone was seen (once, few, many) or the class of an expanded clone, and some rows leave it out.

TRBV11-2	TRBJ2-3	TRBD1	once	CASSLRDSRPTDTQYF	TGTGCCAGCAGCCTTAGGGACAGCCGACCCACAGATACGCAGTATTTT
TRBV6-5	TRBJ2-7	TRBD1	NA	CASLWTGRSYEQYF	TGTGCCAGCCTTTGGACAGGGCGCTCCTACGAGCAGTACTTC
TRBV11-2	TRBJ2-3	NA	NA	CASSLQGTEDTQYF	TGTGCCAGCAGCTTACAAGGTACAGAGGATACGCAGTATTTT
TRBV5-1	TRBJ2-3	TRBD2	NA	CASSEGGLAGGGTDTQYF	TGCGCCAGCAGCGAAGGGGGACTAGCGGGAGGAGGCACAGATACGCAGTATTTT
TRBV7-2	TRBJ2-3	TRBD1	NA	CASTWGRGLADTQYF	TGTGCCAGCACATGGGGCAGGGGGCTTGCAGATACGCAGTATTTT
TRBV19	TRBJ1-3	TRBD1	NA	CASLDRGGGNTIYF	TGTGCCAGTTTGGACAGGGGAGGTGGAAACACCATATATTTT
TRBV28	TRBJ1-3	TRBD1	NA	CASRQGAAGNTIYF	TGTGCCAGCAGACAGGGGGCTGCTGGAAACACCATATATTTT
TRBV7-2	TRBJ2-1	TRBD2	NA	CASSRTSGDYNEQFF	TGTGCCAGCAGTCGGACTAGCGGGGACTACAATGAGCAGTTCTTC
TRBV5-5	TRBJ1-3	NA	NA	CASSLFAGISNTIYF	TGTGCCAGCAGCTTGTTTGCAGGGATTAGTAACACCATATATTTT
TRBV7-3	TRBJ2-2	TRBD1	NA	CASSLNRQGSGELFF	TGTGCCAGCAGCTTAAACCGACAGGGGTCCGGGGAGCTGTTTTTT
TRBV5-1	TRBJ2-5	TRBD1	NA	CASSLGLQGAGETQYF	TGCGCCAGCAGCTTAGGACTACAGGGGGCTGGGGAGACCCAGTACTTC
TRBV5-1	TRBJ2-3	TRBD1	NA	CASRQGVDSSFYTDTQYF	TGCGCCAGCAGACAGGGGGTGGACAGTTCATTCTACACAGATACGCAGTATTTT
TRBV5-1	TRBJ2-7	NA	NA	CASSRGGTVYEQYF	TGCGCCAGCAGCCGAGGCGGGACTGTTTACGAGCAGTACTTC
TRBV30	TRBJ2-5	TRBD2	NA	CAWGRGLVALGRPQETQYF	TGTGCCTGGGGGCGGGGACTAGTGGCATTGGGGCGGCCTCAAGAGACCCAGTACTTC
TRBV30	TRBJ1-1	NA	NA	CAWSTGLGAEAFF	TGTGCCTGGAGCACAGGCTTAGGGGCTGAAGCTTTCTTT
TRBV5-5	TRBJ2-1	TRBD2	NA	CASSWTLAGRYNEQFF	TGTGCCAGCAGCTGGACCCTAGCGGGTCGATACAATGAGCAGTTCTTC
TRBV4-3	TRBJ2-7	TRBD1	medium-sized	CASSPWTGAYEQYF	TGCGCCAGCAGCCCTTGGACAGGGGCCTACGAGCAGTACTTC
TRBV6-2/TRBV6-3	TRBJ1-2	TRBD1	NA	CASSSQGQTNYGYTF	TGTGCCAGCAGTTCCCAGGGACAGACTAACTATGGCTACACCTTC
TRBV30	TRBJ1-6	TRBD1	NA	CAWAQGFASPLHF	TGTGCCTGGGCACAGGGGTTCGCTTCACCCCTCCACTTT
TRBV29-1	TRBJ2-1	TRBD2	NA	CSVPCGRGYNEQFF	TGCAGCGTCCCTTGCGGGAGAGGTTACAATGAGCAGTTCTTC
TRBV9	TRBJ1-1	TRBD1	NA	CASTAGGRAFF	TGTGCCAGCACCGCAGGGGGAAGAGCTTTCTTT
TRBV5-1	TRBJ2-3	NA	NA	CASSFLSASDTDTQYF	TGCGCCAGCAGCTTTTTGAGCGCGTCTGACACAGATACGCAGTATTTT
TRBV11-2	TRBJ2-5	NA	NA	CASSPTVRRGETQYF	TGTGCCAGCAGTCCGACAGTTAGGAGAGGAGAGACCCAGTACTTC
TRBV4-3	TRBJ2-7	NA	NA	CASSQELAGQNAPYEQYF	TGCGCCAGCAGCCAAGAGTTGGCAGGACAGAATGCTCCCTACGAGCAGTACTTC
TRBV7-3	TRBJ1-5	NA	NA	CASSLTGGSGQPQHF	TGTGCCAGCAGCTTAACGGGGGGTTCCGGTCAGCCCCAGCATTTT
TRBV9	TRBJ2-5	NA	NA	CASSVGGGSWETQYF	TGTGCCAGCAGCGTGGGCGGAGGGTCGTGGGAGACCCAGTACTTC
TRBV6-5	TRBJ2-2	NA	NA	CASRTLAGELFF	TGTGCCAGCAGGACCCTAGCCGGGGAGCTGTTTTTT
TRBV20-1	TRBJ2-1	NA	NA	CSPTGNEQFF	TGCAGCCCAACAGGCAATGAGCAGTTCTTC
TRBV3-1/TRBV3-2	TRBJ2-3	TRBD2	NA	CASSQRGTRDTQYF	TGTGCCAGCAGTCAGCGGGGAACCCGAGATACGCAGTATTTT
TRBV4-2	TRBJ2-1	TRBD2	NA	CASSQDWVVAGGSEQFF	TGTGCCAGCAGCCAAGATTGGGTGGTAGCGGGGGGATCTGAGCAGTTCTTC
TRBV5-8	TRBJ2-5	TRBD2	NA	CASGRLAGGPETQYF	TGTGCCAGCGGACGACTAGCGGGGGGGCCGGAGACCCAGTACTTC
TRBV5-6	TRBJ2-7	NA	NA	CASSSGPSYEQYF	TGTGCCAGCAGCTCTGGGCCTTCCTACGAGCAGTACTTC
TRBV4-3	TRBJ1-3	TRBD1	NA	CASSQNRGPGNTIYF	TGCGCCAGCAGCCAAAACAGGGGGCCTGGAAACACCATATATTTT
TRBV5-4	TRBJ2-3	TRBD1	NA	CASSSDPDRGIRDTQYF	TGTGCCAGCAGCTCAGACCCCGACAGGGGAATAAGAGATACGCAGTATTTT
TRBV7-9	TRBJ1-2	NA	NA	CASNRDITDYGYTF	TGTGCCAGCAACCGGGACATTACGGACTATGGCTACACCTTC
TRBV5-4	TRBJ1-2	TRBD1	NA	CASSEDRDLSVYTF	TGTGCCAGCAGCGAGGACAGGGATCTTTCCGTCTACACCTTC
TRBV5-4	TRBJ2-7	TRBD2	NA	CASRETSGSDEQYF	TGTGCCAGCAGGGAGACTAGCGGGAGTGACGAGCAGTACTTC
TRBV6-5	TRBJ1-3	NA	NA	CASTVRSAEDTIYF	TGTGCCAGCACTGTGCGGTCCGCCGAGGACACCATATATTTT
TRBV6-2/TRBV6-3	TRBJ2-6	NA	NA	CASSYSSSGANVLTF	TGTGCCAGCAGTTACTCCAGCTCTGGGGCCAACGTCCTGACTTTC
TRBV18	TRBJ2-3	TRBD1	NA	CASSPDRGSASDTQYF	TGTGCCAGCTCCCCGGACAGGGGGTCTGCGTCAGATACGCAGTATTTT
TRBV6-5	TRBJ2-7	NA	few	CASGARGYEQYF	TGTGCCAGCGGAGCCAGAGGATACGAGCAGTACTTC
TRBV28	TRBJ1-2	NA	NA	CASSSEGGPFYGYTF	TGTGCCAGCAGTTCGGAGGGGGGGCCCTTCTATGGCTACACCTTC
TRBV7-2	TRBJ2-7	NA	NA	CASSLFEQSYEQYF	TGTGCCAGCAGCTTGTTCGAACAGAGCTACGAGCAGTACTTC
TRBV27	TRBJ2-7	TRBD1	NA	CASSLSVQGARREQYF	TGTGCCAGCAGTTTATCGGTACAGGGGGCACGGCGCGAGCAGTACTTC
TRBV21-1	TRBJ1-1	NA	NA	CASSPWGQRYLNTEAFF	TGTGCCAGCAGCCCCTGGGGACAGCGATATTTGAACACTGAAGCTTTCTTT
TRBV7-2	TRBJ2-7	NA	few	CASSPTGVGEQYF	TGTGCCAGCAGCCCCACCGGGGTTGGAGAGCAGTACTTC